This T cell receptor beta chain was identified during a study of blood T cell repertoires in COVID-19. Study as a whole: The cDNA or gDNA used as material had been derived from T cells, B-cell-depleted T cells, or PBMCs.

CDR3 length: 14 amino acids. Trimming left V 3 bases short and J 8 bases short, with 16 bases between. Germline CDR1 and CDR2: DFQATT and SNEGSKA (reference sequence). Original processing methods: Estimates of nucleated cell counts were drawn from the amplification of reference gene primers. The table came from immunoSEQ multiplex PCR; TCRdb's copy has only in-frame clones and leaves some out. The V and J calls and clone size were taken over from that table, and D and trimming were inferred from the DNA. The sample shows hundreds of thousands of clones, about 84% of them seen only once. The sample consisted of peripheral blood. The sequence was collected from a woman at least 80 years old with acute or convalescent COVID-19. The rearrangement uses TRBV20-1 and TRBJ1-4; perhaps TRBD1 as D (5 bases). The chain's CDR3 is CSASEGHPTEKLFF. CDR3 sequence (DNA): TGCAGTGCTAGTGAAGGACACCCCACGGAAAAACTGTTTTTT.